This TCR beta chain appears in the sequencing data of a study of blood T cell repertoires in COVID-19. Produced via immunoSEQ multiplex PCR; TCRdb's table is partial and in-frame only. The repertoire includes about 300,000 clones, just over 85% of them detected once, and about 4% sits in the top ten. This CDR3 comprises 17 residues. The material sequenced was PBMCs or T cells enriched from blood (not recorded which). This receptor was obtained from a man aged 30 to 45 who had recovered from COVID-19. V is TRBV21-1 and J is TRBJ1-1; the table's TRBD1 call for D was not verified on the DNA. TRBV21-1 is annotated as a pseudogene. The CDR3 nucleotides are TGTGCCAGCAGCAAAGCTGAAGTTTGGACAGCGAACACTGAAGCTTTCTTT. It is translated as CASSKAEVWTANTEAFF.